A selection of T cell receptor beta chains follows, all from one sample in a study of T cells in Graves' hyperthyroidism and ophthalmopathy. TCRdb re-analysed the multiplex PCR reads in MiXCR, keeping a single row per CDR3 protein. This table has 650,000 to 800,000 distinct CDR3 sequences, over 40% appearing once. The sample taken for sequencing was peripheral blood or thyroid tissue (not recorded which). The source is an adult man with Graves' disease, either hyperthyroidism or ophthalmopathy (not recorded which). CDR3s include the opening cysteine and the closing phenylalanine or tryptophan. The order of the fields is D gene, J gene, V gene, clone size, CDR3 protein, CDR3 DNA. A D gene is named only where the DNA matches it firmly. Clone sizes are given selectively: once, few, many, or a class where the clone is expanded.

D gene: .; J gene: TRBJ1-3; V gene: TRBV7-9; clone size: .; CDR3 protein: CASSPHPRNSENTIYF; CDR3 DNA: TGTGCCAGCAGCCCACACCCTCGCAACTCTGAAAACACCATATATTTT
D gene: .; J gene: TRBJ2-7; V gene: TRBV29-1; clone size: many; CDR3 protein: CSVGIGSSYEQYF; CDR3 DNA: TGCAGCGTTGGTATAGGGAGCTCCTACGAGCAGTACTTC
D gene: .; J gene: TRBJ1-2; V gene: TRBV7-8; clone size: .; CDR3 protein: CASSQVSPDGYTF; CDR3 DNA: TGTGCCAGCAGCCAAGTGTCACCGGATGGCTACACCTTC
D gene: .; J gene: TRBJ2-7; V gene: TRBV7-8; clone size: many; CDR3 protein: CATKDWETYEQYF; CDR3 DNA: TGTGCCACCAAGGACTGGGAAACCTACGAGCAGTACTTC
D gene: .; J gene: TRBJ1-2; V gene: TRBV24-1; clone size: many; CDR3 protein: CATSESREGYTF; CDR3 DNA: TGTGCCACCAGTGAGTCCAGGGAAGGCTACACCTTC
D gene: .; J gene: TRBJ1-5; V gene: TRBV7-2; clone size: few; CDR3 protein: CASSPYRHSNQPQHF; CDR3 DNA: TGTGCCAGCAGTCCGTATAGACACAGCAATCAGCCCCAGCATTTT
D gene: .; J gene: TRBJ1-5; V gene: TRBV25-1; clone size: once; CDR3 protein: CASSQGAGNSNQPQHF; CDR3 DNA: TGTGCCAGCAGCCAAGGCGCAGGGAATAGCAATCAGCCCCAGCATTTT
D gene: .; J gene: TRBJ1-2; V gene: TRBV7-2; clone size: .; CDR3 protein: CASSPTEVNYGYTF; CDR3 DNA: TGTGCCAGCAGCCCGACGGAAGTAAACTATGGCTACACCTTC
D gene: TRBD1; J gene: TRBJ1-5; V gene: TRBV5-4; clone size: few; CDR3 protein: CASSYGQANQPQHF; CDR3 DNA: TGTGCCAGCAGTTACGGACAGGCCAATCAGCCCCAGCATTTT
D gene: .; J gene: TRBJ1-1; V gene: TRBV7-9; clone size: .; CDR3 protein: CASSLLGAIMNTEAFF; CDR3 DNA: TGTGCCAGCAGCTTACTCGGCGCGATCATGAACACTGAAGCTTTCTTT
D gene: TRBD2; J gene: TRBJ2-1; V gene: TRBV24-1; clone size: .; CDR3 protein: CATSDLHLAGGDEQFF; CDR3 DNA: TGTGCCACCAGTGATTTGCATCTAGCGGGGGGGGATGAGCAGTTCTTC
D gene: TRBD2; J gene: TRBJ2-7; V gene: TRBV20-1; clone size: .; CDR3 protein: CSAREGRGSSYEQYF; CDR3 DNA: TGCAGTGCTAGAGAAGGGCGCGGGAGCTCCTACGAGCAGTACTTC
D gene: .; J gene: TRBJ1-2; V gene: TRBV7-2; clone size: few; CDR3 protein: CASSLDPSRGDYTF; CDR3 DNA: TGTGCCAGCAGCTTAGATCCTAGTCGAGGAGACTACACCTTC
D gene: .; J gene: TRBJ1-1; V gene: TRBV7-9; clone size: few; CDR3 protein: CASSHWETGAFF; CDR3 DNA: TGTGCCAGCAGCCATTGGGAGACGGGAGCTTTCTTT
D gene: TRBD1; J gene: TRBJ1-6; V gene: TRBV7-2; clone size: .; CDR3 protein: CASRPTGGRDNSPLHF; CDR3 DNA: TGTGCCAGCAGACCCACAGGGGGCAGGGATAATTCACCCCTCCACTTT
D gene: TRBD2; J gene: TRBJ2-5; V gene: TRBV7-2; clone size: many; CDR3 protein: CASSRSASGGIQETQYF; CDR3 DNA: TGTGCCAGCAGCCGTTCGGCTAGCGGGGGGATACAAGAGACCCAGTACTTC
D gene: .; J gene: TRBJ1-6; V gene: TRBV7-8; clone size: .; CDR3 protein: CASSPPITSSPLHF; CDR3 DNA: TGTGCCAGCTCACCACCGATCACCTCGTCACCCCTCCACTTT
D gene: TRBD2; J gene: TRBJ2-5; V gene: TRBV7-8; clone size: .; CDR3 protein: CASSSRNPTSGGPRTQYF; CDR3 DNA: TGTGCCAGCAGCTCAAGAAACCCGACTAGCGGGGGCCCAAGGACCCAGTACTTC
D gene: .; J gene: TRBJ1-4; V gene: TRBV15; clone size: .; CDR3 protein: CATNRDRLRTTNEKLFF; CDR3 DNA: TGTGCCACCAACAGAGACCGACTGAGGACAACTAATGAAAAACTGTTTTTT
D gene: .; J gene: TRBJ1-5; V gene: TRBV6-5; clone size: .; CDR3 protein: CASSYSGTINQPQHF; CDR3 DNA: TGTGCCAGCAGTTACTCCGGGACAATCAATCAGCCCCAGCATTTT
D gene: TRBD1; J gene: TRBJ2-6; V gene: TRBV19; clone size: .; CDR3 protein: CASTAQGEISGANVLTF; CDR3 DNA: TGTGCCAGTACGGCACAGGGGGAAATCTCTGGGGCCAACGTCCTGACTTTC
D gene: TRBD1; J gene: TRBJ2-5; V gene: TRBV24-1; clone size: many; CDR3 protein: CATSDRTGQNQETQYF; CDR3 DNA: TGTGCCACCAGTGATAGGACAGGCCAAAACCAAGAGACCCAGTACTTC
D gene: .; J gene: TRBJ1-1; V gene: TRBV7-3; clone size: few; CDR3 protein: CASSEGGQLNTEAFF; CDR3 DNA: TGTGCCAGCAGCGAAGGTGGACAGCTGAACACTGAAGCTTTCTTT
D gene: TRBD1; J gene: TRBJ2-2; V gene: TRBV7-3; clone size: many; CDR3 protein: CASSLGQGGPTGELFF; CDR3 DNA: TGTGCCAGCAGCTTGGGACAGGGAGGACCCACCGGGGAGCTGTTTTTT
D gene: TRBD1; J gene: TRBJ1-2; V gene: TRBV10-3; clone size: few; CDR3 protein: CAISAGTGDYGYTF; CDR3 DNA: TGTGCCATCAGTGCCGGGACAGGGGACTATGGCTACACCTTC
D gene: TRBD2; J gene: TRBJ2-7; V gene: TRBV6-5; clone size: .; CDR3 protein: CASSLAGTSSGEQYF; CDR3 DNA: TGTGCCAGCAGTCTGGCGGGGACTAGCAGCGGCGAGCAGTACTTC
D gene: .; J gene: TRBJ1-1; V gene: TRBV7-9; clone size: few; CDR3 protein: CASSLVPANTEAFF; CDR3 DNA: TGTGCCAGCAGCTTAGTCCCAGCGAACACTGAAGCTTTCTTT
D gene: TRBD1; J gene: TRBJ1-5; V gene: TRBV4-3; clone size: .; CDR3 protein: CASSPSGRTGYQPQHF; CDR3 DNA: TGCGCCAGCAGCCCATCTGGCCGGACAGGCTATCAGCCCCAGCATTTT
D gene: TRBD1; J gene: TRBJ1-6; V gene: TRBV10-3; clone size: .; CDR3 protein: CAISAGTGGNSPLHF; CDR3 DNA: TGTGCCATCAGTGCAGGGACAGGCGGTAATTCACCCCTCCACTTT
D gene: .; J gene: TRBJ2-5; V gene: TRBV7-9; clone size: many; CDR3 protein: CASSFPSALDRVTQYF; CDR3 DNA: TGTGCCAGCAGTTTCCCTTCAGCGTTGGACCGGGTGACCCAGTACTTC
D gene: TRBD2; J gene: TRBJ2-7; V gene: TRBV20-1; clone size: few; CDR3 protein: CSARGSGTSGNDEQYF; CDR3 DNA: TGCAGTGCTAGAGGATCCGGGACTAGCGGGAACGACGAGCAGTACTTC
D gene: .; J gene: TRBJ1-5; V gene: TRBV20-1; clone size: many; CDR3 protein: CSAREGVQPQHF; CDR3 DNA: TGCAGTGCTAGAGAGGGGGTGCAACCCCAGCATTTT
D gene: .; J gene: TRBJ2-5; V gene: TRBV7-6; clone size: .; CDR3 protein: CARSLGVQETQYF; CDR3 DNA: TGTGCCAGAAGTTTAGGGGTCCAAGAGACCCAGTACTTC
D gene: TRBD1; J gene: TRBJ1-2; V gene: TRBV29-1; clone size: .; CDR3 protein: CSVAVDRAYGYTF; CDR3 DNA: TGCAGCGTTGCCGTAGACAGGGCCTATGGCTACACCTTC
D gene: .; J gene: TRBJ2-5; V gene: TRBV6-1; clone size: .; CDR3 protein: CASSAIPGNQETQYF; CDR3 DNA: TGTGCCAGCAGCGCCATTCCAGGGAACCAAGAGACCCAGTACTTC
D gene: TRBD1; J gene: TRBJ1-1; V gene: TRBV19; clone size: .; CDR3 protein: CASSIDLYRQGTLNTEAFF; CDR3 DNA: TGTGCCAGTAGTATAGATCTATATAGACAGGGGACCCTCAACACTGAAGCTTTCTTT
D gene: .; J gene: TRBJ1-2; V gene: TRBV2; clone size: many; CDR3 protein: CASSDDSSYGYTF; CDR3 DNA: TGTGCCAGCAGTGACGACAGTTCCTATGGCTACACCTTC
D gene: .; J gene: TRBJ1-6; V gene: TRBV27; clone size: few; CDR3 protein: CASSFGWQANSPLHF; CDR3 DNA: TGTGCCAGCAGTTTCGGTTGGCAGGCTAATTCACCCCTCCACTTT
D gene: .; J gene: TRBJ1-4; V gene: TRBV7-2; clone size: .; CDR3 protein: CASSLAWNLNEKLFF; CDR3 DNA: TGTGCCAGCAGCTTAGCCTGGAATCTTAATGAAAAACTGTTTTTT
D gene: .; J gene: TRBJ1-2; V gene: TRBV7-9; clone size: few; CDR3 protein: CASSLDSSLEGYTF; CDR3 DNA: TGTGCCAGCAGCTTAGACAGCTCCCTGGAAGGCTACACCTTC
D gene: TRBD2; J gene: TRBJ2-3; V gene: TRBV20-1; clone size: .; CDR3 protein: CSARRGAQYF; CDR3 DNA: TGCAGTGCCCGACGGGGGGCGCAGTATTTT
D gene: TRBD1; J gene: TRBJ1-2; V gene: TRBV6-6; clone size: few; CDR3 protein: CASRGGTGVDGYTF; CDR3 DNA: TGTGCCAGCAGAGGAGGGACAGGGGTGGATGGCTACACCTTC
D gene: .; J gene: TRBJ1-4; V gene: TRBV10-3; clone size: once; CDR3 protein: CAISQTSGDEKLFF; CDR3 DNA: TGTGCCATCAGTCAGACTAGCGGGGACGAAAAACTGTTTTTT
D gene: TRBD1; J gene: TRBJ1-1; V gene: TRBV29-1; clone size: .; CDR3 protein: CSVSQGARTEAFF; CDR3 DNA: TGCAGCGTGTCCCAGGGGGCGAGGACTGAAGCTTTCTTT
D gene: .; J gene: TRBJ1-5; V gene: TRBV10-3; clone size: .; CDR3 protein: CAISEARVKEHQPQHF; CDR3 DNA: TGTGCCATCAGTGAGGCCAGGGTGAAGGAGCATCAGCCCCAGCATTTT
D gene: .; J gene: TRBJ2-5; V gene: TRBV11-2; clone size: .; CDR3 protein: CASSLGRQPETQYF; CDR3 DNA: TGTGCCAGCAGCTTAGGTAGACAGCCAGAGACCCAGTACTTC
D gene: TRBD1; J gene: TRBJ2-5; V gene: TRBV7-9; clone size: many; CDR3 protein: CASSQGTALGETQYF; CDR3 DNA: TGTGCCAGCAGCCAGGGGACAGCCCTGGGGGAGACCCAGTACTTC
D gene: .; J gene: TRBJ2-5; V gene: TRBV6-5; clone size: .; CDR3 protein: CASSYSEVGTQYF; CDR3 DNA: TGTGCCAGCAGTTACTCGGAGGTTGGGACCCAGTACTTC
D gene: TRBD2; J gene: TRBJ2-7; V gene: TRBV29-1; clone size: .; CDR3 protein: CSITGSGRVYEQYF; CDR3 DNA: TGCAGCATCACGGGAAGCGGGAGAGTGTACGAGCAGTACTTC
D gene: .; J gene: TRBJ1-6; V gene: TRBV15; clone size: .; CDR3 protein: CATSAMDSPGATLHF; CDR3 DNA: TGTGCCACCAGCGCCATGGACAGCCCCGGGGCCACCCTCCACTTT
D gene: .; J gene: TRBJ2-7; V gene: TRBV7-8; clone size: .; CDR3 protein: CASSNTETYEQYF; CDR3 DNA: TGTGCCAGCAGCAATACAGAAACCTACGAGCAGTACTTC
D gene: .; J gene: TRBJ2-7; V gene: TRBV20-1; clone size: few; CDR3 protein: CSARDPRAGYEQYF; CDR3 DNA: TGCAGTGCTAGAGATCCCAGGGCTGGGTACGAGCAGTACTTC
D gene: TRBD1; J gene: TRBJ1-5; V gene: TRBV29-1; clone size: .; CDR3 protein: CSVRGNQPQHF; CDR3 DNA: TGCAGCGTCAGGGGGAATCAGCCCCAGCATTTT
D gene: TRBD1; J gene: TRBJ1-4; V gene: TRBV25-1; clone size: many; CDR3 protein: CASSDRDRGDEKLFF; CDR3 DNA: TGTGCCAGCAGTGACCGGGACAGGGGGGATGAAAAACTGTTTTTT
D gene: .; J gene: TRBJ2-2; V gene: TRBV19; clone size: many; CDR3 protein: CASSILNTGELFF; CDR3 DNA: TGTGCCAGTAGTATCCTGAACACCGGGGAGCTGTTTTTT
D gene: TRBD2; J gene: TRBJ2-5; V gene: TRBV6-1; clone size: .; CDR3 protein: CASSEAVWTRGETQYF; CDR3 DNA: TGTGCCAGCAGTGAAGCCGTCTGGACTAGGGGAGAGACCCAGTACTTC
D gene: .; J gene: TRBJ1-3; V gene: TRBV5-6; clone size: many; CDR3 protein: CASSLGQDGYTIYF; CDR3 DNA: TGTGCCAGCAGCTTGGGACAGGACGGATACACCATATATTTT